One T cell receptor (beta chain) is described in this entry. Its antigen is as yet unknown. A much larger clone sits a single nucleotide away, making a read error possible. This sample is drawn from a study of metastatic and nonmetastatic thyroid tumors. Whole-study context: Malignant and benign thyroid patients had repertoires compared in peripheral blood and tumor or nodule tissue.

Thyroid surgery had not been preceded by any treatment in any patient. Original handling: Construction of a distant-metastasis classifier for papillary thyroid cancer relied on CDR3 differences across clinicopathological groups. TCRdb re-called clones via MiXCR from the PCR reads. The V and J calls were not made by the authors but by TCRdb's processing. The sample holds 20,000 to 25,000 clones, about a quarter seen once. The germline V gene has CDR1 MNHEY and CDR2 SVGEGT. Between the trimmed V and J ends, which lost 0 bases and 2 bases, there was a span of 4 bases. This CDR3 spans 13 amino acids. Study-wide results and limits: Patients with malignant thyroid tumors reportedly had significantly higher TCR beta diversity than those with benign nodules, in blood and tumor.

This chain links TRBV6-2 or TRBV6-3 with TRBJ2-5; D not resolved. Sequenced input: tumor tissue. This TCR was recovered from a female donor with papillary thyroid cancer or a benign thyroid nodule (not recorded which). Some clones in this sample may be carry-over from other donors' samples. This CDR3 reads CASSYSLQETQYF. The CDR3 DNA reads TGTGCCAGCAGTTACTCGCTACAAGAGACCCAGTACTTC.